The text below deals with one T cell receptor beta chain. Its antigen is not known. This entry comes from a study of T cell repertoires in cytomegalovirus infection. Study in general: The public TCR beta signatures pointed to both CMV infection and matching HLA type.

Germline V gene data show CDR1 as LNHDA and CDR2 as SQIVND (reference sequence). The V and J ends lost 10 bases and 5 bases respectively, with 11 bases between them. The CDR3 runs to 12 residues. TCRdb called the reads again in MiXCR, with one record for every CDR3 protein. The table shows around 900,000 distinct CDR3 sequences, with approximately 33% occurring only once. This sequence joins TRBV19 and TRBJ2-2, with unresolved D. This receptor was identified in a human donor in good health (CMV status not recorded). Some clones in this sample may be carry-over from other donors' samples. The sequencing used cultured CD8+ T cells from PBMCs, collected from culture after CMV antigen stimulation. This chain's CDR3 is CATASSTGELFF. CDR3 sequence (DNA): TGTGCCACCGCCTCCAGTACCGGGGAGCTGTTTTTT. Together with reference TRBV19 and TRBJ2-2, the CDR3 gives the full variable domain: DGGITQSPKYLFRKEGQNVTLSCEQNLNHDAMYWYRQDPGQGLRLIYYSQIVNDFQKGDIAEGYSVSREKKESFPLTVTSAQKNPTAFYLCATASSTGELFFGEGSRLTVL.